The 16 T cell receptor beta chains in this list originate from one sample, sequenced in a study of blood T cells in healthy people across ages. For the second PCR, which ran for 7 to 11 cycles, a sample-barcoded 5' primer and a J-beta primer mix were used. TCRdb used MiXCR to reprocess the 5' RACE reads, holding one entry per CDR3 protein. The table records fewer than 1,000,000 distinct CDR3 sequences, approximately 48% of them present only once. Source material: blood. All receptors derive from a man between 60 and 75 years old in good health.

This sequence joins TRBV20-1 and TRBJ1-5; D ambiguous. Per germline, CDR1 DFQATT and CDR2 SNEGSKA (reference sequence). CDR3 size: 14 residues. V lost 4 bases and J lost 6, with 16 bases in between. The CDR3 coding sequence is TGCAGTGCTACCCTGTCTGGGGATATTCAGCCCCAGCATTTT. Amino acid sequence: CSATLSGDIQPQHF.

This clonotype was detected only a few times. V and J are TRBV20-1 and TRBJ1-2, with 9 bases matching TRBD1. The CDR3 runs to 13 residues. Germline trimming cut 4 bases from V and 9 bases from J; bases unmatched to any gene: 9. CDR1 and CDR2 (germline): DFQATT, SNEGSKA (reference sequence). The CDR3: CSATDRGGVRYTF. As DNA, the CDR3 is TGCAGTGCTACGGACAGGGGCGGAGTTCGCTACACCTTC.

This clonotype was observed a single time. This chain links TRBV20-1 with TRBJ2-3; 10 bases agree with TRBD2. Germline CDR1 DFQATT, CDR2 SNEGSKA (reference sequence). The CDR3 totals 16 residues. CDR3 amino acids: CSVRSGGNSSTDTQYF. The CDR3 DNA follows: TGCAGCGTCCGTAGCGGGGGGAATTCTAGCACAGATACGCAGTATTTT.

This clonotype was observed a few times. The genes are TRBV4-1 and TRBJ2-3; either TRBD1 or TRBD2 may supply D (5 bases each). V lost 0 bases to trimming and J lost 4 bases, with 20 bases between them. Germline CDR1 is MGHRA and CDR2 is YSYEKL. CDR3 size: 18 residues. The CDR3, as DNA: TGCGCCAGCAGCCAAGACGGGGCGAAGGGGTCCCGTGCAGATACGCAGTATTTT. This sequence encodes CASSQDGAKGSRADTQYF.

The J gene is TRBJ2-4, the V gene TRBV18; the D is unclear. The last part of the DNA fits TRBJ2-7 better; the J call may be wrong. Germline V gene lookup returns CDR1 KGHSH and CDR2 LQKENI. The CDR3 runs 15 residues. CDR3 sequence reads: CASSPSQALAYEQYF. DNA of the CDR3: TGTGCCAGCTCACCAAGCCAGGCTCTGGCCTACGAGCAGTACTTC.

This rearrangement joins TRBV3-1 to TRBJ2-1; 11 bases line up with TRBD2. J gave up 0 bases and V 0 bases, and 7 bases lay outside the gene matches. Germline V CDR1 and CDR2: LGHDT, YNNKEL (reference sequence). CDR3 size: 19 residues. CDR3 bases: TGTGCCAGCAGCCAAGATTGCGCTAGCGGGGGGATCTCCTACAATGAGCAGTTCTTC. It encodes CASSQDCASGGISYNEQFF.

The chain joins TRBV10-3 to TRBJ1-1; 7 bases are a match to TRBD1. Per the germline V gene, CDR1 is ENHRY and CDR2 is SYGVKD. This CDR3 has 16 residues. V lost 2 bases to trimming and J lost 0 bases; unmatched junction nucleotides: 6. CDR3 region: CAISETGAGMNTEAFF. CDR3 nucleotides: TGTGCCATCAGTGAGACAGGGGCGGGAATGAACACTGAAGCTTTCTTT.

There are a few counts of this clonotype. CDR3 in DNA: TGTGCCAGCAGCTTCGCAACAGGGTTCGACGAGCAGTACTTC. Translating it yields CASSFATGFDEQYF. V gene TRBV7-6 combines with J gene TRBJ2-7; tentatively, D is TRBD1 (6 bases). The CDR3 is 14 residues long. V dropped 3 bases and J dropped 5 bases, with 14 bases sitting between them. The V gene's germline CDR1 is SGHVS and CDR2 FNYEAQ.

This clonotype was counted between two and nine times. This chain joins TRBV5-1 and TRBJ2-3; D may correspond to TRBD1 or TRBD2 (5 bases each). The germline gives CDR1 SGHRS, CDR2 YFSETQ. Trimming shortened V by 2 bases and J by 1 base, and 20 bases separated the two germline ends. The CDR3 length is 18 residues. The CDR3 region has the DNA TGCGCCAGCAGCTTCAGGCCGGCCAGTCGGGACCGCACAGATACGCAGTATTTT. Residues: CASSFRPASRDRTDTQYF.

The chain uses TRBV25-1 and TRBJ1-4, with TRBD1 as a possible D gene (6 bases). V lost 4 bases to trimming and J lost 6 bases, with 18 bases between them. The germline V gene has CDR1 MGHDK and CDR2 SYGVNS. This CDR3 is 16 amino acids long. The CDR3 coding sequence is TGTGCCAGCAGTGCCAGGGGTGCACCGCCCGATGAAAAACTGTTTTTT. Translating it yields CASSARGAPPDEKLFF.

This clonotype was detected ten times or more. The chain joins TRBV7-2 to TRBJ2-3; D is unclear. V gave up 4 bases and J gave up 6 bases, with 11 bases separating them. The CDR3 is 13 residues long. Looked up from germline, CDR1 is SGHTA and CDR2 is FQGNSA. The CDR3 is CASSWNYLDTQYF. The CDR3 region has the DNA TGTGCCAGCAGCTGGAACTACCTTGATACGCAGTATTTT. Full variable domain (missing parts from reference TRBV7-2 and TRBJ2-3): GAGVSQSPSNKVTEKGKDVELRCDPISGHTALYWYRQSLGQGLEFLIYFQGNSAPDKSGLPSDRFSAERTGGSVSTLTIQRTQQEDSAVYLCASSWNYLDTQYFGPGTRLTVL.

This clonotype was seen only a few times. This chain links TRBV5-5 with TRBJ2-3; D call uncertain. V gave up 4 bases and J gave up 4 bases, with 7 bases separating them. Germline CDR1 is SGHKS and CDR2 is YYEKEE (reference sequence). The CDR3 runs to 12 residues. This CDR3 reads CASSAAADTQYF. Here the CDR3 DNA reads TGTGCCAGCAGCGCAGCTGCAGATACGCAGTATTTT.

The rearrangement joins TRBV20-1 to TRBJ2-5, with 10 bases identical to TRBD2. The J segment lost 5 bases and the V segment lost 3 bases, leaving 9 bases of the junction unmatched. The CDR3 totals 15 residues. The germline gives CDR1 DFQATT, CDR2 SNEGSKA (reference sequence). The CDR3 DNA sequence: TGCAGTGCTAGCCCAACTAGCGGGGCCCTTGAGACCCAGTACTTC. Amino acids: CSASPTSGALETQYF.

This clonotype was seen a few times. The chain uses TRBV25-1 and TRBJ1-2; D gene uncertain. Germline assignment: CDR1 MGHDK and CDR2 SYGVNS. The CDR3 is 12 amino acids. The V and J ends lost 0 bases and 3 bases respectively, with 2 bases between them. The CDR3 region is CASSEYHYGYTF. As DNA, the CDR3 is TGTGCCAGCAGTGAATATCACTATGGCTACACCTTC.

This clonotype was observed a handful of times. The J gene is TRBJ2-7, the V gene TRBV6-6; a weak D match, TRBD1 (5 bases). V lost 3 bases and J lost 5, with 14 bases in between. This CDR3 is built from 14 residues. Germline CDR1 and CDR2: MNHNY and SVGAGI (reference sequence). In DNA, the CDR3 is TGTGCCAGCAGTTATCGCGCAGGGCGCAACGAGCAGTACTTC. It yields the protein CASSYRAGRNEQYF.

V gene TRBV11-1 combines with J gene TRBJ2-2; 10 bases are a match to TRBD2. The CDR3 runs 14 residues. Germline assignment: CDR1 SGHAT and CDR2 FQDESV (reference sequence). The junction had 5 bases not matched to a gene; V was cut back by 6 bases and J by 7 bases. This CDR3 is CASRTSGERGELFF. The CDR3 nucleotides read TGTGCCAGCAGAACTAGCGGGGAGCGCGGGGAGCTGTTTTTT.